These 2 T cell receptor beta chains originate from one sample sequenced in a study of T cell changes during pregnancy in multiple sclerosis. Sequencing was performed with immunoSEQ multiplex PCR; in TCRdb, only in-frame clones are kept and a portion is missing. The sample lists more than 55,000 clones, roughly nine tenths occurring once. This material consisted of peripheral blood, taken in the third trimester of pregnancy. The receptors were gathered from a female donor with multiple sclerosis, enrolled in a pregnancy study.

The rearrangement uses TRBV29-1 and TRBJ2-7; 10 positions match TRBD2. Germline loops: CDR1 SQVTM, CDR2 ANQGSEA. V trimming: 4 bases; J trimming: 4 bases; junction bases outside the gene matches: 10. This CDR3 has 15 residues. In nucleotides, the CDR3 is TGCAGCGTTGTACCAGCGGGAGGGCCCTCGTACGAGCAGTACTTC. As protein: CSVVPAGGPSYEQYF.

This rearrangement joins TRBV10-3 to TRBJ1-4; D remains ambiguous. V lost 2 bases and J 5 bases, leaving 9 bases between the germline ends. Germline CDR1 reads ENHRY; CDR2 reads SYGVKD. The CDR3 is 14 residues long. The CDR3 is CAISEDGRNEKLFF. The CDR3 DNA reads TGTGCCATCAGTGAGGACGGGAGGAATGAAAAACTGTTTTTT.